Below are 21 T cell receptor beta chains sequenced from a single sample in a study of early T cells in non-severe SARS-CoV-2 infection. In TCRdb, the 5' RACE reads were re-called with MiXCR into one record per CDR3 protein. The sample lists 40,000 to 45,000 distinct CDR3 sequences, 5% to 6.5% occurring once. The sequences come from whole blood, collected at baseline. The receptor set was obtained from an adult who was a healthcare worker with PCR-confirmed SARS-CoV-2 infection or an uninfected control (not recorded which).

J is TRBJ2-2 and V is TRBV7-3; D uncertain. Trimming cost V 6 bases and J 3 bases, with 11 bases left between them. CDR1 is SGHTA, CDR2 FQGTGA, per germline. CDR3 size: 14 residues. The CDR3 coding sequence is TGTGCCAGCAGAAGGCAGTCAGACACCGGGGAGCTGTTTTTT. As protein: CASRRQSDTGELFF.

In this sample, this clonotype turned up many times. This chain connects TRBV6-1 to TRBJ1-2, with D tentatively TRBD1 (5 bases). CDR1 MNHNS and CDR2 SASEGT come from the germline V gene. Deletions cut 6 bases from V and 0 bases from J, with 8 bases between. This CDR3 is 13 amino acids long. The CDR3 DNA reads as TGTGCCAGCAGACAGGCCTCTAACTATGGCTACACCTTC. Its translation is CASRQASNYGYTF.

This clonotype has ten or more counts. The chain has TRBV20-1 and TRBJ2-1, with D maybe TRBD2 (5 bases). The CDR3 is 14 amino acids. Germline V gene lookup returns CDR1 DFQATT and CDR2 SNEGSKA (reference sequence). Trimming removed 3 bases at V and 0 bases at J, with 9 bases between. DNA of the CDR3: TGCAGTGCTAGGAGGGCAAGCTCCTACAATGAGCAGTTCTTC. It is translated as CSARRASSYNEQFF.

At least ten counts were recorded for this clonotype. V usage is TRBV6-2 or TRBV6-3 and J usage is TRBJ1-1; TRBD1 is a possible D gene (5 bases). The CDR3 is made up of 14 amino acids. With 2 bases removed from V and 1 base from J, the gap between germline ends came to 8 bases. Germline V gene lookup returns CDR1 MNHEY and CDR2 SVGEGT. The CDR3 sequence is CASSYGTENTEAFF. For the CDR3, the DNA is TGTGCCAGCAGTTACGGGACGGAGAACACTGAAGCTTTCTTT.

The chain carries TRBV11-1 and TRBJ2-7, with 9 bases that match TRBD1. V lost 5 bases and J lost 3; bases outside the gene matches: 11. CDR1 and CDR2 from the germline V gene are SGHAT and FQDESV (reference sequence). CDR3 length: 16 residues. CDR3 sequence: CASSRRGTGYDYEQYF. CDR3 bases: TGTGCCAGCAGCCGCCGTGGGACAGGGTATGACTACGAGCAGTACTTC. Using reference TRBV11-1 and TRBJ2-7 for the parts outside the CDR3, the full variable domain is EAEVAQSPRYKITEKSQAVAFWCDPISGHATLYWYRQILGQGPELLVQFQDESVVDDSQLPKDRFSAERLKGVDSTLKIQPAELGDSAMYLCASSRRGTGYDYEQYFGPGTRLTVT.

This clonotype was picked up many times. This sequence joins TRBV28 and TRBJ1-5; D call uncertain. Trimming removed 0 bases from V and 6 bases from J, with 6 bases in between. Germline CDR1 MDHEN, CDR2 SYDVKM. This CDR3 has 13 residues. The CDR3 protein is CASSLWEGQPQHF. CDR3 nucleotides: TGTGCCAGCAGTTTATGGGAAGGTCAGCCCCAGCATTTT. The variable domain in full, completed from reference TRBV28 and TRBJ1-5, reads DVKVTQSSRYLVKRTGEKVFLECVQDMDHENMFWYRQDPGLGLRLIYFSYDVKMKEKGDIPEGYSVSREKKERFSLILESASTNQTSMYLCASSLWEGQPQHFGDGTRLSIL.

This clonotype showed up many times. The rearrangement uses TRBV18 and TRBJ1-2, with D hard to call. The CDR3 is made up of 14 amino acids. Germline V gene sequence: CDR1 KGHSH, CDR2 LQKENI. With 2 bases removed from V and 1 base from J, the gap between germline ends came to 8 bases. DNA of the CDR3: TGTGCCAGCTCACCATTAGCCGTTAACTATGGCTACACCTTC. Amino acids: CASSPLAVNYGYTF.

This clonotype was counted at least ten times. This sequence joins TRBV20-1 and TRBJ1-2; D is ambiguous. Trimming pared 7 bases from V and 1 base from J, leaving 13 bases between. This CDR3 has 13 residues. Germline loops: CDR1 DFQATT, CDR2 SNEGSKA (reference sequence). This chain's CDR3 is CSVNNRDNYGYTF. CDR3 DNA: TGCAGTGTTAACAACCGGGATAACTATGGCTACACCTTC.

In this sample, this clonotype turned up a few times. The CDR3 DNA sequence: TGTGCCAGTAAGGCCGGGACAGGGGGCTACGAGCAGTACTTC. This gives the protein CASKAGTGGYEQYF. The chain has TRBV19 and TRBJ2-7; 11 bases fit TRBD1. The germline V gene has CDR1 LNHDA and CDR2 SQIVND (reference sequence). Trimming at V came to 7 bases and at J to 3 bases, leaving 5 bases not matched to a gene. The CDR3 contains 14 residues.

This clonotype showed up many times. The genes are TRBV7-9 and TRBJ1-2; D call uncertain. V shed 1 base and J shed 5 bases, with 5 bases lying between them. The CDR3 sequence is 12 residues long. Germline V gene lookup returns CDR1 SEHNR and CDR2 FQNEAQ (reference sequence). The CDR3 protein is CASSLEGYGYTF. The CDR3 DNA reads TGTGCCAGCAGCTTAGAGGGATATGGCTACACCTTC. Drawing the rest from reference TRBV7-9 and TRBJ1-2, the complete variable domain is DTGVSQNPRHKITKRGQNVTFRCDPISEHNRLYWYRQTLGQGPEFLTYFQNEAQLEKSRLLSDRFSAERPKGSFSTLEIQRTEQGDSAMYLCASSLEGYGYTFGSGTRLTVV.

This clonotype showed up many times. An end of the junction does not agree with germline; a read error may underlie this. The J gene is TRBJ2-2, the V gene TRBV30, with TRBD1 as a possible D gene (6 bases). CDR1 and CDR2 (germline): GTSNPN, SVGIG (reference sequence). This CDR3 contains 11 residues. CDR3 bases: TGTGCCCGGAGTACAGGGGGGGAGCTGTTTTTT. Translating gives CARSTGGELFF. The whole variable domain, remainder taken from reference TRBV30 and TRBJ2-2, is SQTIHQWPATLVQPVGSPLSLECTVEGTSNPNLYWYRQAAGRGLQLLFYSVGIGQISSEVPQNLSASRPQDRQFILSSKKLLLSDSGFYLCARSTGGELFFGEGSRLTVL.

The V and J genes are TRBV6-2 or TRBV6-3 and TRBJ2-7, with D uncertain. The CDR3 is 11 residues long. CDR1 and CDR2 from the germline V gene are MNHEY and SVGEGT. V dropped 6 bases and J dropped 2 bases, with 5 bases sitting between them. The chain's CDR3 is CASSLTYEQYF. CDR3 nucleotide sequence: TGTGCCAGCAGCCTTACCTACGAGCAGTACTTC.

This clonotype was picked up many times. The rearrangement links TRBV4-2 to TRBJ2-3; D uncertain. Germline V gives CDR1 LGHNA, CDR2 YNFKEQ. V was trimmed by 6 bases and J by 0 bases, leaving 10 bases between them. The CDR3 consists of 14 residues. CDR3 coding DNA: TGTGCCAGCAGACCCGACACTAGCACAGATACGCAGTATTTT. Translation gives CASRPDTSTDTQYF.

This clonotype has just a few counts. CDR3 nucleotide sequence: TGTGCCAGCAGCCCGCCGGGACGACCAGATACGCAGTATTTT. Translation: CASSPPGRPDTQYF. The gene calls are TRBV9 and TRBJ2-3, with D perhaps being TRBD1 or TRBD2 (5 bases each). CDR3 length equals 14 residues. Trimming left V 4 bases short and J 4 bases short, with 13 bases between. Germline loops: CDR1 SGDLS, CDR2 YYNGEE.

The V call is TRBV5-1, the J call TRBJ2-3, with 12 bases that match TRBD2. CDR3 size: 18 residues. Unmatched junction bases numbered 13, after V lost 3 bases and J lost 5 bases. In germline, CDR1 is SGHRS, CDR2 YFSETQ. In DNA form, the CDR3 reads TGCGCCAGCAGCTCCCGCCCTTCGACTAGCGGGGGTGGAGATACGCAGTATTTT. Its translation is CASSSRPSTSGGGDTQYF.

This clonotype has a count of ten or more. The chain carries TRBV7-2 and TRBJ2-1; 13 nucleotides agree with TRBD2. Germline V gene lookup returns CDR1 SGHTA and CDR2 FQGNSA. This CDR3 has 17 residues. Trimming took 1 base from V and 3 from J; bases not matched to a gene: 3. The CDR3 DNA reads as TGTGCCAGCAGCTTAGGGGGACTAGCGGGGTACTACAATGAGCAGTTCTTC. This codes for CASSLGGLAGYYNEQFF.

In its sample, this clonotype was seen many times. Written as DNA, the CDR3 is TGTGCCAGCAGCTTGGGCGGGGGTTCCTACGAGCAGTACTTC. It codes for CASSLGGGSYEQYF. The chain employs TRBV7-3 and TRBJ2-7, with 7 bases fitting TRBD2. The CDR3 totals 14 residues. Per the germline V gene, CDR1 is SGHTA and CDR2 is FQGTGA. Trimming took 3 bases from V and 1 from J; bases not matched to a gene: 3.

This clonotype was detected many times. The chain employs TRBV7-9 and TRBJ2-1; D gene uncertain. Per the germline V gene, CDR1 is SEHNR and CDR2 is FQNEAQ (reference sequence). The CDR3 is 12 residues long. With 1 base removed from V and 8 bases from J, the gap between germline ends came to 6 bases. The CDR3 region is CASSLVTHEQFF. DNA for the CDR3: TGTGCCAGCAGCTTAGTCACACATGAGCAGTTCTTC.

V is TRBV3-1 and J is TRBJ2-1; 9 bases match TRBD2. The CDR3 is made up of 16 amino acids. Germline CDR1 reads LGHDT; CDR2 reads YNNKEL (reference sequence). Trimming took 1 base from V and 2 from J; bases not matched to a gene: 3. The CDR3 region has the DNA TGTGCCAGCAGCCAAGGCGGGGGGGCCACCTACAATGAGCAGTTCTTC. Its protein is CASSQGGGATYNEQFF.

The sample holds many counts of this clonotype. The CDR3: CASSVNGGHTDTQYF. In DNA, the CDR3 is TGCGCCAGCAGCGTGAATGGGGGACACACAGATACGCAGTATTTT. The J gene is TRBJ2-3, the V gene TRBV5-1, with D possibly being TRBD1 (6 bases). CDR3 length: 15 residues. Trimming removed 4 bases from V and 2 bases from J, with 14 bases in between. Per the germline V gene, CDR1 is SGHRS and CDR2 is YFSETQ. Supplemented by reference TRBV5-1 and TRBJ2-3, the full variable domain reads KAGVTQTPRYLIKTRGQQVTLSCSPISGHRSVSWYQQTPGQGLQFLFEYFSETQRNKGNFPGRFSGRQFSNSRSEMNVSTLELGDSALYLCASSVNGGHTDTQYFGPGTRLTVL.

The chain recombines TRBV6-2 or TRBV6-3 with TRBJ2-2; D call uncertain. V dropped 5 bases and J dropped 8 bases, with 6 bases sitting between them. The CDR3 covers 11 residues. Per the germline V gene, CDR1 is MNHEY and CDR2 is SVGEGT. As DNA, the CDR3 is TGTGCCAGCAGTACACTAGGGGAGCTGTTTTTT. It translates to CASSTLGELFF.